The 21 T cell receptor beta chains below come from one sample, sequenced in a study of OX40 agonist ivuxolimab in advanced cancers. Sequencing used immunoSEQ multiplex PCR; TCRdb keeps in-frame clones, though not all of them. The sample lists roughly 80,000 clones, about 80% occurring once. The sequences come from CD4+ or CD8+ T cells sorted from blood, collected in a trial of the OX40 agonist ivuxolimab. The receptors derive from an adult with an advanced solid tumor such as melanoma, head and neck, liver or kidney cancer.

The chain uses TRBV30 and TRBJ1-5; no definite D call. V dropped 3 bases and J dropped 0 bases, with 12 bases sitting between them. Germline V gene data show CDR1 as GTSNPN and CDR2 as SVGIG (reference sequence). There are 15 residues in the CDR3. CDR3 nucleotide sequence: TGTGCCTGGAGCCGGGAGGGAAATAGCAATCAGCCCCAGCATTTT. Its protein is CAWSREGNSNQPQHF.

The chain employs TRBV18 and TRBJ1-2, with D tentatively TRBD1 (5 bases). The CDR3 runs 13 residues. The V and J ends lost 3 bases and 4 bases respectively, with 9 bases between them. Germline values: CDR1 KGHSH, CDR2 LQKENI. The CDR3 sequence is CASSPTGGYGYTF. The CDR3 bases are TGTGCCAGCTCACCTACAGGAGGCTATGGCTACACCTTC.

This sequence joins TRBV7-3 and TRBJ2-2; either TRBD1 or TRBD2 may supply D (5 bases each). With 2 bases removed from V and 2 bases from J, the gap between germline ends came to 12 bases. This CDR3 spans 16 amino acids. CDR1 and CDR2 from the germline V gene are SGHTA and FQGTGA. This chain's CDR3 is CASSLPGRTNTGELFF. CDR3 sequence (DNA): TGTGCCAGCAGCTTACCGGGAAGGACAAACACCGGGGAGCTGTTTTTT.

The chain recombines TRBV6-1 with TRBJ2-7; no definite D call. V dropped 0 bases and J dropped 7 bases, with 19 bases sitting between them. Germline V CDR1 and CDR2: MNHNS, SASEGT. The CDR3 consists of 16 residues. The CDR3 spells CASSEALPAHSREQYF. CDR3 sequence (DNA): TGTGCCAGCAGTGAAGCGCTTCCCGCGCACTCGAGGGAGCAGTACTTC.

J is TRBJ1-1 and V is TRBV7-3; D gene ambiguous. Germline V gene lookup returns CDR1 SGHTA and CDR2 FQGTGA. Trimming took 3 bases from V and 0 from J, leaving 8 bases between them. The CDR3 is made up of 14 amino acids. The CDR3 loop reads CASSLVGMNTEAFF. In nucleotides, the CDR3 is TGTGCCAGCAGCTTGGTTGGCATGAACACTGAAGCTTTCTTT.

V and J are TRBV5-4 and TRBJ2-3, with D tentatively TRBD2 (5 bases). This CDR3 has 15 residues. Trimming shortened V by 4 bases and J by 2 bases, and 14 bases separated the two germline ends. The germline gives CDR1 SGHNT, CDR2 YYREEE (reference sequence). CDR3 coding DNA: TGTGCCAGCAGCCCCGGACTGCTAGACACAGATACGCAGTATTTT. Translated: CASSPGLLDTDTQYF.

V usage is TRBV7-9 and J usage is TRBJ2-7, with D maybe TRBD2 (6 bases). Germline CDR1 and CDR2: SEHNR and FQNEAQ (reference sequence). Between the trimmed V and J ends, which lost 8 bases and 0 bases, there was a span of 11 bases. CDR3 size: 13 residues. The CDR3 loop is CASGEVISYEQYF. The CDR3 DNA reads TGTGCCAGCGGGGAGGTGATCTCCTACGAGCAGTACTTC.

This clone appeared a single time. V usage is TRBV9 and J usage is TRBJ1-2; D is ambiguous. V shed 5 bases and J shed 2 bases, with 7 bases lying between them. This CDR3 comprises 12 residues. The germline V gene encodes CDR1 SGDLS and CDR2 YYNGEE. CDR3 nucleotide sequence: TGTGCCAGCAGTCGGGAAAACTATGGCTACACCTTC. Its protein product is CASSRENYGYTF.

The chain combines TRBV7-9 with TRBJ1-1; D uncertain. The germline gives CDR1 SEHNR, CDR2 FQNEAQ (reference sequence). V was cut by 3 bases and J by 7 bases, with 12 bases left in between. The CDR3 spans 13 residues. Here the CDR3 reads CASSFYRGIEAFF. The DNA for the CDR3 is TGTGCCAGCAGCTTCTACCGAGGCATTGAAGCTTTCTTT.

The gene calls are TRBV6-5 and TRBJ1-1, with 12 bases that match TRBD1. There are 16 residues in the CDR3. V shed 2 bases, J shed 7 bases, and the junction held 8 bases outside the gene matches. Germline CDR1 and CDR2: MNHEY and SVGAGI. The CDR3 reads CASSYGTGGVNIEAFF. CDR3 coding DNA: TGTGCCAGCAGTTACGGGACAGGGGGCGTTAATATTGAAGCTTTCTTT.

The rearrangement uses TRBV4-1 and TRBJ2-4; a weak D match, TRBD2 (6 bases). Per the germline V gene, CDR1 is MGHRA and CDR2 is YSYEKL. The CDR3 consists of 16 residues. The V gene lost 8 bases and the J gene lost 0 bases, with 17 bases spanning the gap. CDR3 in DNA: TGCGCCAGCGGCGGGGCGGGGTTTATAGCCAAAAACATTCAGTACTTC. This codes for CASGGAGFIAKNIQYF.

V usage is TRBV6-5 and J usage is TRBJ2-1; D uncertain. The ends were cut back, 0 bases at V and 4 bases at J, with 4 bases in the middle. This CDR3 comprises 13 residues. CDR1 MNHEY and CDR2 SVGAGI come from the germline V gene. The CDR3 sequence is CASSYSGYNEQFF. The CDR3 DNA reads TGTGCCAGCAGTTACTCCGGATACAATGAGCAGTTCTTC.

A single count supports this clone. The rearrangement links TRBV5-8 to TRBJ2-1; no clear D gene. Trimming removed 2 bases from V and 10 bases from J, with 10 bases in between. The CDR3 length is 12 residues. Germline lookup yields CDR1 SGHTS and CDR2 YDEGEE. The CDR3 loop reads CASSFTRLEQFF. The DNA of the CDR3 is TGTGCCAGCAGCTTTACGCGGTTAGAGCAGTTCTTC.

The V gene is TRBV7-9, the J gene TRBJ1-5, with 9 bases lining up with TRBD1. Per germline, CDR1 SEHNR and CDR2 FQNEAQ (reference sequence). V lost 5 bases, J lost 2 bases, and 4 bases stayed unmatched. This CDR3 is built from 15 residues. CDR3 in amino acids: CASSPGDRGNQPQHF. The CDR3 coding sequence is TGTGCCAGCAGCCCCGGGGACAGGGGCAATCAGCCCCAGCATTTT.

The CDR3: CASSLQDQSYF. The CDR3 region has the DNA TGTGCCAGCAGCCTCCAGGACCAGTCGTATTTT. The chain joins TRBV2 to TRBJ2-3; D uncertain. Germline values: CDR1 SNHLY, CDR2 FYNNEI. The ends were cut back, 6 bases at V and 14 bases at J, with 15 bases in the middle. This CDR3 comprises 11 residues.

The chain recombines TRBV29-1 with TRBJ1-1; no firm D call. The CDR3 is 12 amino acids. Germline V CDR1 and CDR2: SQVTM, ANQGSEA. V was cut by 4 bases and J by 0 bases, with 6 bases left in between. The CDR3 DNA reads TGCAGCGTTGGGCGGATGAACACTGAAGCTTTCTTT. It encodes CSVGRMNTEAFF.

This chain links TRBV27 with TRBJ2-1; 9 nucleotides align to TRBD1. The CDR3 is 15 residues long. The J segment lost 8 bases and the V segment lost 6 bases, leaving 11 bases of the junction unmatched. In germline, CDR1 is MNHEY, CDR2 SMNVEV (reference sequence). The CDR3 region has the DNA TGTGCCAGCAGCCCTCTTCGGGACAGGGCTCATGAGCAGTTCTTC. Protein product: CASSPLRDRAHEQFF.

This clone has a single count. V gene TRBV2 combines with J gene TRBJ2-5; TRBD1 might be the D (6 bases). Gene TRBJ2-7 matches the end of the DNA better, so the J call may be wrong. Germline V gene data show CDR1 as SNHLY and CDR2 as FYNNEI. The CDR3 length is 12 residues. CDR3 nucleotides: TGTGCCAGCAGTACAGGGTCCTACGAGCAGTACTTC. Its protein is CASSTGSYEQYF.

The rearrangement joins TRBV6-6 to TRBJ2-6; maybe TRBD1 (5 bases). Deletions cut 4 bases from V and 1 base from J, with 8 bases between. The V gene's germline CDR1 is MNHNY and CDR2 SVGAGI (reference sequence). The CDR3 has 15 residues. The CDR3 DNA is TGTGCCAGCAGTTTCGACAGATCTGGGGCCAACGTCCTGACTTTC. Amino acids: CASSFDRSGANVLTF.

The chain is built from TRBV5-4 and TRBJ2-1, with TRBD1 matching over 10 bases. This CDR3 region has 15 residues. Losses at the gene ends were 3 bases for V and 3 bases for J; bases not matched to a gene: 3. The germline CDR1 and CDR2 sequences are SGHNT and YYREEE (reference sequence). CDR3 nucleotides: TGTGCCAGCAGCTCCGGGACAGGGGACTACAATGAGCAGTTCTTC. Its translation: CASSSGTGDYNEQFF. Full variable domain (remainder filled in from reference TRBV5-4 and TRBJ2-1): ETGVTQSPTHLIKTRGQQVTLRCSSQSGHNTVSWYQQALGQGPQFIFQYYREEENGRGNFPPRFSGLQFPNYSSELNVNALELDDSALYLCASSSGTGDYNEQFFGPGTRLTVL.

The V and J genes are TRBV6-5 and TRBJ2-7, with D perhaps TRBD2 (6 bases). The V and J ends lost 8 bases and 4 bases respectively, with 12 bases between them. The CDR3 has 12 residues. The V gene's germline CDR1 is MNHEY and CDR2 SVGAGI. In DNA, the CDR3 is TGTGCCAGCGGCCGGGGAGGATACGAGCAGTACTTC. This sequence encodes CASGRGGYEQYF.